What follows are 9 T cell receptor beta chains derived from one specimen sequenced in a study of blood T cell repertoires in COVID-19. TCRdb's copy holds only in-frame clones and misses some; the assay was immunoSEQ multiplex PCR. This repertoire shows roughly 38,000 clones, around four fifths found once; its top ten account for around 4.8%. What was sequenced was peripheral blood. The receptors come from a man aged 45-65 years with active COVID-19.

The chain links TRBV6-5 to TRBJ1-2, with D maybe TRBD1 (5 bases). CDR3 length equals 12 residues. Trimming pared 6 bases from V and 7 bases from J, leaving 12 bases between. From germline, CDR1 is MNHEY and CDR2 SVGAGI. The CDR3 reads CASRAREGGYTF. CDR3 nucleotide sequence: TGTGCCAGCAGGGCCAGGGAGGGTGGCTACACCTTC.

V is TRBV6-5 and J is TRBJ1-5; weak D call: TRBD1 (5 bases). From germline, CDR1 is MNHEY and CDR2 SVGAGI. This CDR3 is built from 13 residues. Trimming took off 6 bases at V and 9 bases at J, with 15 bases between the two ends. CDR3 bases: TGTGCCAGCAGAGAGACAGCGATGGGGCCCCAGCATTTT. Protein product: CASRETAMGPQHF.

The chain is built from TRBV6-5 and TRBJ2-7; 10 bases line up with TRBD1. Losses at the gene ends were 5 bases for V and 1 base for J; bases not matched to a gene: 5. The CDR3 contains 15 residues. Germline V gives CDR1 MNHEY, CDR2 SVGAGI. The CDR3: CASSLGQGGSYEQYF. The DNA for the CDR3 is TGTGCCAGCAGTCTAGGACAGGGGGGTTCCTACGAGCAGTACTTC.

This clone appeared once. The chain uses TRBV6-4 and TRBJ2-1; the D gene is possibly TRBD2 (7 bases). This CDR3 has 15 residues. CDR1 MRHNA and CDR2 SNTAGT come from the germline V gene. The V and J ends lost 0 bases and 9 bases respectively, with 15 bases between them. The CDR3 coding sequence is TGTGCCAGCAGTGACTCGGGGGGGCGCCTGGGTGAGCAGTTCTTC. It specifies CASSDSGGRLGEQFF.

The rearrangement joins TRBV28 to TRBJ1-4; 7 nucleotides match TRBD1. J was trimmed by 8 bases and V by 10 bases; bases with no gene match: 13. CDR3 length equals 14 residues. Germline lookup yields CDR1 MDHEN and CDR2 SYDVKM. The CDR3 loop is CATSEGALGEKLFF. In nucleotides, the CDR3 is TGTGCCACCTCGGAGGGGGCCCTAGGGGAAAAACTGTTTTTT.

The chain employs TRBV7-9 and TRBJ1-1; D is unclear. CDR3 length equals 14 residues. Germline values: CDR1 SEHNR, CDR2 FQNEAQ (reference sequence). V dropped 5 bases and J dropped 3 bases, with 13 bases sitting between them. The CDR3 loop reads CASSPHLRDTEAFF. DNA for the CDR3: TGTGCCAGCAGCCCCCACCTTCGCGACACTGAAGCTTTCTTT.

This chain joins TRBV19 and TRBJ1-5, with 7 bases matching TRBD1. CDR1 LNHDA and CDR2 SQIVND come from the germline V gene (reference sequence). The CDR3 runs to 16 residues. V was pared by 3 bases and J by 0 bases, with 5 bases of the junction left unmatched. Here the CDR3 DNA reads TGTGCCAGTAGTATGGCCCGGGACAGTAGCAATCAGCCCCAGCATTTT. This translates into CASSMARDSSNQPQHF.

The chain joins TRBV5-6 to TRBJ2-5; possibly TRBD1 for D (5 bases). This CDR3 has 14 amino acids. Per germline, CDR1 SGHDT and CDR2 YYEEEE. Between the trimmed V and J ends, which lost 4 bases and 1 base, there was a span of 11 bases. The CDR3 sequence: CASSMQGAQETQYF. In nucleotides, the CDR3 is TGTGCCAGCAGCATGCAAGGGGCCCAAGAGACCCAGTACTTC.

The V and J genes are TRBV6-5 and TRBJ1-1; 9 bases are shared with TRBD1. The J segment lost 7 bases and the V segment lost 6 bases, leaving 3 bases of the junction unmatched. CDR1 is MNHEY, CDR2 SVGAGI, per germline. CDR3 length equals 12 residues. The CDR3 DNA sequence: TGTGCCAGCAGGGGACAGGGAGGTGAAGCTTTCTTT. This codes for CASRGQGGEAFF.